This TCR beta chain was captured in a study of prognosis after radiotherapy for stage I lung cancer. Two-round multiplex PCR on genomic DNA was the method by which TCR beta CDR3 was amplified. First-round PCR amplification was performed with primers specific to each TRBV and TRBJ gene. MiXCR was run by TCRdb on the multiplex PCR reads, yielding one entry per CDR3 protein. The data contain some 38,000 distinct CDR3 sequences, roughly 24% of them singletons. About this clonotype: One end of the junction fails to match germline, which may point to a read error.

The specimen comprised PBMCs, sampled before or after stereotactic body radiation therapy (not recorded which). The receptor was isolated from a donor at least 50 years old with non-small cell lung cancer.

CDR3 DNA sequence: TGTGCCAGCATCTTAGCGGGTGGTACTGAAGCTTTCTTT. It specifies CASILAGGTEAFF. This chain links TRBV7-9 with TRBJ1-1; no clear D gene. Germline CDR1 is SEHNR and CDR2 is FQNEAQ (reference sequence). This CDR3 comprises 13 residues. Full variable domain (remainder filled in from reference TRBV7-9 and TRBJ1-1): DTGVSQNPRHKITKRGQNVTFRCDPISEHNRLYWYRQTLGQGPEFLTYFQNEAQLEKSRLLSDRFSAERPKGSFSTLEIQRTEQGDSAMYLCASILAGGTEAFFGQGTRLTVV.